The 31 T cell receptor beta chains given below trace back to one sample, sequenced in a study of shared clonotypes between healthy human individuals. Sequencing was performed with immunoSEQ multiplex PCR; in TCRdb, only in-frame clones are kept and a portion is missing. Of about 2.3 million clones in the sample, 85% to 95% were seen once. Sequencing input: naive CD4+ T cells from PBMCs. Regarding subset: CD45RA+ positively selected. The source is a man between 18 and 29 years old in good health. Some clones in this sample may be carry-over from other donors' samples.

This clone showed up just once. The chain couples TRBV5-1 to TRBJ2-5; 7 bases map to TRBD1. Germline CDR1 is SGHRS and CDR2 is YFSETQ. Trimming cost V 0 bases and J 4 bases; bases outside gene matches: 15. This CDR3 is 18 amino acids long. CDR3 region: CASSLALDQTGIGETQYF. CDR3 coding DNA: TGCGCCAGCAGCTTGGCCTTAGATCAGACAGGGATAGGAGAGACCCAGTACTTC.

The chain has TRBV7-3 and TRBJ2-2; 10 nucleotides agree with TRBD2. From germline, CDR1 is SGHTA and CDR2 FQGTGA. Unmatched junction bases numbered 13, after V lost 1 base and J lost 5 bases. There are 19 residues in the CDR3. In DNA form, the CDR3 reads TGTGCCAGCAGCTTAAAGGGTCTGTCTAGCGGGAGAAATACCGGGGAGCTGTTTTTT. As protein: CASSLKGLSSGRNTGELFF.

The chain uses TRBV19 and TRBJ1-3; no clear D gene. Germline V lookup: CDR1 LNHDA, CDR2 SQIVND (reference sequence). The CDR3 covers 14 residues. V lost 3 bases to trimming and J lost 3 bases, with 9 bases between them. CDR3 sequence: CASSIGRNGNTIYF. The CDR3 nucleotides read TGTGCCAGTAGTATTGGGAGAAATGGAAACACCATATATTTT.

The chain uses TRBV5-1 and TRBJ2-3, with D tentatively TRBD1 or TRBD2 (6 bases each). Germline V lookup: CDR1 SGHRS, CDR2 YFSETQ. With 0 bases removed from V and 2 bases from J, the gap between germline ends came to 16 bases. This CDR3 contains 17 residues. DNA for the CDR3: TGCGCCAGCAGCTTGGCGGGGGCTAGCTTGGACACAGATACGCAGTATTTT. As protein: CASSLAGASLDTDTQYF.

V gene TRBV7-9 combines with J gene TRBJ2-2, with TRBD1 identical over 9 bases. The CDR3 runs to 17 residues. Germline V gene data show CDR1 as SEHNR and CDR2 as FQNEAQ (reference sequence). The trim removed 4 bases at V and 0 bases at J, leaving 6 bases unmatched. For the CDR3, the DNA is TGTGCCAGCAGCTATGGGACAGGGCACGCGAACACCGGGGAGCTGTTTTTT. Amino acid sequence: CASSYGTGHANTGELFF.

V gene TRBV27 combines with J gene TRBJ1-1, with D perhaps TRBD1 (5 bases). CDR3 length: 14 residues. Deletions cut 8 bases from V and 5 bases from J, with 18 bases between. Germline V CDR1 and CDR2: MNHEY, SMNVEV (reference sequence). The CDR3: CASAPRGRATEAFF. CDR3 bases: TGTGCCAGCGCCCCTAGAGGCAGGGCGACTGAAGCTTTCTTT.

The CDR3 spells CASSLVGAGVSTEAFF. The CDR3 DNA sequence: TGCGCCAGCAGCTTGGTAGGGGCAGGGGTTAGCACTGAAGCTTTCTTT. This chain links TRBV5-1 with TRBJ1-1; a possible D gene is TRBD1 (6 bases). Germline CDR1 and CDR2: SGHRS and YFSETQ. Trimming left V 0 bases short and J 4 bases short, with 16 bases between. This CDR3 contains 16 residues.

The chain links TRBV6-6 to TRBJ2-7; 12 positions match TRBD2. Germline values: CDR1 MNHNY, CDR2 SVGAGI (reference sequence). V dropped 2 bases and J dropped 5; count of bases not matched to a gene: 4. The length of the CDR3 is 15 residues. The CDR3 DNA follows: TGTGCCAGCAGTTACGCTAGCGGGAGGGCCGACGAGCAGTACTTC. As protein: CASSYASGRADEQYF.

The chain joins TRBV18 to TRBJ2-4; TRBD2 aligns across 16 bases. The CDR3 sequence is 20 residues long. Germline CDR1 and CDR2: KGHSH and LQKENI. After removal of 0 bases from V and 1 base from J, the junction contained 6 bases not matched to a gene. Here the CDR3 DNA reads TGTGCCAGCTCACCACCCGGGACTAGCGGGAGGGCCTCTGCCAAAAACATTCAGTACTTC. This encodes CASSPPGTSGRASAKNIQYF.

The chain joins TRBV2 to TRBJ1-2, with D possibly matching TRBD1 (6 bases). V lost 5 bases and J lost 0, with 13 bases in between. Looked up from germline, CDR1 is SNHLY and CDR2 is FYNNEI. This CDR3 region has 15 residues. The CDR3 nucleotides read TGTGCCAGCAGTCTTGACAGGCGCGCTAACTATGGCTACACCTTC. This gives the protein CASSLDRRANYGYTF.

The CDR3 coding sequence is TGTGCCAGCTCACCATCTCAGCGGACCTACGAGCAGTACTTC. Translation gives CASSPSQRTYEQYF. The V gene is TRBV18, the J gene TRBJ2-7; a possible D gene is TRBD2 (5 bases). The germline V gene has CDR1 KGHSH and CDR2 LQKENI. Between the trimmed V and J ends, which lost 2 bases and 2 bases, there was a span of 10 bases. The CDR3 has 14 amino acids.

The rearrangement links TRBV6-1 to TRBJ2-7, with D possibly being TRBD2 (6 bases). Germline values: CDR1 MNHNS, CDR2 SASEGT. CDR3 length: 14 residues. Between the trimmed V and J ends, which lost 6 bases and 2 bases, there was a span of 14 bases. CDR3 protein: CASREDYPTYEQYF. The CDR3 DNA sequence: TGTGCCAGCAGGGAGGACTACCCAACCTACGAGCAGTACTTC.

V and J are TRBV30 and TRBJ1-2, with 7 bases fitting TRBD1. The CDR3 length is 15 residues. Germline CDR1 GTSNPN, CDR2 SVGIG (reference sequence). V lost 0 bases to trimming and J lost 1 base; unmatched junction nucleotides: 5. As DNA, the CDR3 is TGTGCCTGGAGTGTTGCGGGGACAGTTAACTATGGCTACACCTTC. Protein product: CAWSVAGTVNYGYTF.

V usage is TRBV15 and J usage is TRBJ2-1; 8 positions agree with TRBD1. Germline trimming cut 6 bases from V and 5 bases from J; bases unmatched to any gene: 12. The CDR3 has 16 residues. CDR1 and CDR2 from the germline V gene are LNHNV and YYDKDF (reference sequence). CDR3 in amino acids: CATSVQGAKENNEQFF. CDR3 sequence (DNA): TGTGCCACCAGTGTGCAGGGGGCAAAAGAAAACAATGAGCAGTTCTTC.

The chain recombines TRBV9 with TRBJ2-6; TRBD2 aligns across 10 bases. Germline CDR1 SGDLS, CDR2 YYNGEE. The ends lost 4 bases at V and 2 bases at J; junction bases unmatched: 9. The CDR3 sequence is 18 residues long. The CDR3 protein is CASSPPTSGLAGANVLTF. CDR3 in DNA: TGTGCCAGCAGCCCGCCGACTAGCGGGCTAGCTGGGGCCAACGTCCTGACTTTC.

This CDR3 is CASSSSGTGKVGYTF. CDR3 sequence (DNA): TGTGCCAGCAGCTCCTCCGGGACAGGGAAGGTTGGCTACACCTTC. The chain has TRBV7-8 and TRBJ1-2, with 9 bases aligning to TRBD1. V gave up 4 bases and J gave up 7 bases; unmatched junction bases: 10. CDR3 length: 15 amino acids. Germline lookup yields CDR1 SGHVS and CDR2 FQNEAQ.

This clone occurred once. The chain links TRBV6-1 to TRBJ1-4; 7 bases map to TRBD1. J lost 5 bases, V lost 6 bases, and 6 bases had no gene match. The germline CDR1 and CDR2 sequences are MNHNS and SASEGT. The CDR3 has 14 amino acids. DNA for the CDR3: TGTGCCAGCAGGACCGGGACAGAAAATGAAAAACTGTTTTTT. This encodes CASRTGTENEKLFF.

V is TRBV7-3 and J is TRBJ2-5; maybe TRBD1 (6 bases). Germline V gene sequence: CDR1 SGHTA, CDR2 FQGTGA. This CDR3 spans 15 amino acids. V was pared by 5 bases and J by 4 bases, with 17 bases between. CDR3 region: CASSGARGPLETQYF. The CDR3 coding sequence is TGTGCCAGCAGCGGAGCCAGGGGACCATTAGAGACCCAGTACTTC.

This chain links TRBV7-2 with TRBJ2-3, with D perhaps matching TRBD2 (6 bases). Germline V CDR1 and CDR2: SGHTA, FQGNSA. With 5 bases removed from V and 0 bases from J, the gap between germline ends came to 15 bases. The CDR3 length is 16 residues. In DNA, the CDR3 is TGTGCCAGCAGCGGTCGAGGGAGGACTAGCACAGATACGCAGTATTTT. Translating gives CASSGRGRTSTDTQYF.

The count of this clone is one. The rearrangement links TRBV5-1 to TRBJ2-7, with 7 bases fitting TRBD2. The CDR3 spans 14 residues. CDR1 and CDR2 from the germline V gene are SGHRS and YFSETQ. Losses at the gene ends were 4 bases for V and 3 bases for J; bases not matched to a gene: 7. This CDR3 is CASSLTSANYEQYF. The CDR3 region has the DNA TGCGCCAGCAGCCTAACTAGCGCCAACTACGAGCAGTACTTC.

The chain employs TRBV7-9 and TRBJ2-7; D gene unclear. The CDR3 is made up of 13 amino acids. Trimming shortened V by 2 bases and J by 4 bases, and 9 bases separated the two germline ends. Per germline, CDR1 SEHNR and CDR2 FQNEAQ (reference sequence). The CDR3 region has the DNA TGTGCCAGCAGCTTATTTCTCGGTTACGAGCAGTACTTC. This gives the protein CASSLFLGYEQYF.

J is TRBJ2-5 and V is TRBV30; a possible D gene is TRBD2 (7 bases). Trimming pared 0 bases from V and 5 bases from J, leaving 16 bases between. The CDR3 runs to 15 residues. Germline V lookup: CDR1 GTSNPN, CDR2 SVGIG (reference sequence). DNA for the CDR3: TGTGCCTGGAGTGTCCAGGGAGGGACAATGGAGACCCAGTACTTC. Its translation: CAWSVQGGTMETQYF.

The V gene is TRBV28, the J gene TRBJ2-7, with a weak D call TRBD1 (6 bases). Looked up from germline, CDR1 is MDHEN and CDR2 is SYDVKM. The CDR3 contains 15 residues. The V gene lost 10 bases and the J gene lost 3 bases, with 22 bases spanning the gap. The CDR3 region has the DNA TGTGCCACCCAGGGGACCCTAGCTGTACGCTACGAGCAGTACTTC. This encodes CATQGTLAVRYEQYF.

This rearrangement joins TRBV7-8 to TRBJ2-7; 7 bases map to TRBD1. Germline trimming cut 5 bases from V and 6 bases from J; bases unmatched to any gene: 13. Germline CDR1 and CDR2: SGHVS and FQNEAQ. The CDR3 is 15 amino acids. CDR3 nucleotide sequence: TGTGCCAGCAGCCTCGGCGACAGGGCTTCAGGCGAGCAGTACTTC. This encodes CASSLGDRASGEQYF.

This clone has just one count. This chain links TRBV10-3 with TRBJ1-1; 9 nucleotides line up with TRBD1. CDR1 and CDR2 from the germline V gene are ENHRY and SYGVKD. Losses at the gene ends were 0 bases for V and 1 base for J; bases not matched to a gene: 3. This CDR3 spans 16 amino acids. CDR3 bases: TGTGCCATCAGTGAGTCGAAGGGACAGGGGAACACTGAAGCTTTCTTT. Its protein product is CAISESKGQGNTEAFF.

CDR3: CSVGVGLTYEQYF. The CDR3 coding sequence is TGCAGCGTTGGAGTGGGACTGACCTACGAGCAGTACTTC. The chain couples TRBV29-1 to TRBJ2-5; a weak D match, TRBD2 (6 bases). The J call may not be correct, given that the DNA end is closer to TRBJ2-7. The CDR3 is 13 amino acids. Germline loops: CDR1 SQVTM, CDR2 ANQGSEA.

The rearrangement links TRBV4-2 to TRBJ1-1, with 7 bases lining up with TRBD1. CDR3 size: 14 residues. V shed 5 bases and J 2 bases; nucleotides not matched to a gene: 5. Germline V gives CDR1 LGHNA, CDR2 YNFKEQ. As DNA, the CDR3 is TGTGCCAGCAGCTCGGACAGGCTTAACACTGAAGCTTTCTTT. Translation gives CASSSDRLNTEAFF.

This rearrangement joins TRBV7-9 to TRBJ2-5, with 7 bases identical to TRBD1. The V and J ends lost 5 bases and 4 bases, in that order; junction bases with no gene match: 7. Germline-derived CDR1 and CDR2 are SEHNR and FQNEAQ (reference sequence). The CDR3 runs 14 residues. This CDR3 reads CASSPTGVGETQYF. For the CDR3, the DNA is TGTGCCAGCAGCCCAACAGGGGTAGGAGAGACCCAGTACTTC.

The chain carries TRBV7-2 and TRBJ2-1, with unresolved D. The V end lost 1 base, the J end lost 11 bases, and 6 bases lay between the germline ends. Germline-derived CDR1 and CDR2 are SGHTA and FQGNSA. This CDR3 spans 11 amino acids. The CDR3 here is CASSLVTQQFF. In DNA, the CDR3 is TGTGCCAGCAGCTTAGTAACACAGCAGTTCTTC.

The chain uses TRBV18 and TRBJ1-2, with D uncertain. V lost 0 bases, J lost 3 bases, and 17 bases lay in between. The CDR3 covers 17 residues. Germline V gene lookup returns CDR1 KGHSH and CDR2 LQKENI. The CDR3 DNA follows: TGTGCCAGCTCACCACCGGGAAGGATCGCTCAAGACTATGGCTACACCTTC. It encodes CASSPPGRIAQDYGYTF.

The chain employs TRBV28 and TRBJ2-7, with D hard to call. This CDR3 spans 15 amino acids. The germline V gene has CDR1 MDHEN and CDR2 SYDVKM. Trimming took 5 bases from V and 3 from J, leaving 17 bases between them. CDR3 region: CASSPGGAGDYEQYF. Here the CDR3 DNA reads TGTGCCAGCAGTCCCGGCGGAGCCGGCGACTACGAGCAGTACTTC.